Shown below are 21 T cell receptor beta chains from a single sample sequenced in a study of early T cells in non-severe SARS-CoV-2 infection. Each CDR3 protein is one row after TCRdb ran MiXCR on the 5' RACE reads. Among about 64,000 distinct CDR3 sequences listed, 11% were seen once. Material: whole blood, obtained at baseline. These receptors all come from an adult who was a healthcare worker with PCR-confirmed SARS-CoV-2 infection or an uninfected control (not recorded which).

This clonotype turned up a few times. The gene calls are TRBV18 and TRBJ2-7; 8 positions agree with TRBD1. The CDR3 is 16 residues long. Germline V gene lookup returns CDR1 KGHSH and CDR2 LQKENI. Losses at the gene ends were 6 bases for V and 4 bases for J; bases not matched to a gene: 14. Written as DNA, the CDR3 is TGTGCCAGCTCGGGATACGGAGGACAGGGCACATACGAGCAGTACTTC. It encodes CASSGYGGQGTYEQYF.

The chain uses TRBV7-2 and TRBJ2-4; D possibly corresponds to TRBD1 (5 bases). Germline V gives CDR1 SGHTA, CDR2 FQGNSA. The CDR3 runs to 17 residues. V was clipped by 5 bases and J by 0 bases, with 17 bases between them. The CDR3 DNA is TGTGCCAGCAGCAGCCGTTCAGGGCCCCTAGCCAAAAACATTCAGTACTTC. Protein product: CASSSRSGPLAKNIQYF.

This clonotype was detected only a few times. This sequence joins TRBV10-1 and TRBJ2-2; D might be TRBD1 or TRBD2, each matching 5 bases. Trimming pared 3 bases from V and 4 bases from J, leaving 18 bases between. CDR3 length: 17 amino acids. Germline V CDR1 and CDR2: WNHNN, SYGVQD (reference sequence). CDR3 nucleotide sequence: TGCGCCAGCAGTGACCCACGGGCGCCAGGGAGCACCGGGGAGCTGTTTTTT. This sequence encodes CASSDPRAPGSTGELFF.

This clonotype was counted a few times. The rearrangement links TRBV2 to TRBJ1-1; D not resolved. This CDR3 has 11 amino acids. Germline-derived CDR1 and CDR2 are SNHLY and FYNNEI. Trimming took 0 bases from V and 4 from J, leaving 0 bases between them. CDR3 protein: CASSEATEAFF. CDR3 sequence (DNA): TGTGCCAGCAGTGAAGCCACTGAAGCTTTCTTT.

This clonotype was counted ten times or more. The V gene is TRBV12-3 or TRBV12-4, the J gene TRBJ1-5; the D is unclear. V lost 2 bases and J lost 1, with 6 bases in between. The CDR3 covers 14 residues. The CDR3 DNA sequence: TGTGCCAGCAGTTTAAGAAGGAGCAATCAGCCCCAGCATTTT. Translated, it gives CASSLRRSNQPQHF.

This clonotype was picked up a small number of times. The rearrangement links TRBV11-1 to TRBJ1-1; a weak D match, TRBD1 (6 bases). Germline lookup yields CDR1 SGHAT and CDR2 FQDESV (reference sequence). V lost 5 bases to trimming and J lost 8 bases, with 15 bases between them. This CDR3 has 13 residues. The CDR3 reads CASSGYRGREAFF. The CDR3 coding sequence is TGTGCCAGCAGCGGCTATCGGGGGCGGGAAGCTTTCTTT.

This clonotype was seen a handful of times. The chain joins TRBV6-2 or TRBV6-3 to TRBJ2-7; weak D call: TRBD1 (6 bases). Germline CDR1 and CDR2: MNHEY and SVGEGT. V was trimmed by 5 bases and J by 7 bases, leaving 15 bases between them. The length of the CDR3 is 13 residues. The CDR3 is CASSEVTGREQYF. CDR3 nucleotide sequence: TGTGCCAGCAGTGAGGTGACAGGAAGGGAGCAGTACTTC.

The J gene is TRBJ1-1, the V gene TRBV20-1, with a weak D call TRBD1 (6 bases). V dropped 2 bases and J dropped 11 bases, with 12 bases sitting between them. CDR1 DFQATT and CDR2 SNEGSKA come from the germline V gene (reference sequence). The CDR3 totals 11 residues. CDR3 loop: CSARTGGLAFF. The CDR3 region has the DNA TGCAGTGCTAGAACCGGGGGGCTGGCTTTCTTT.

This clonotype was detected a few times. The rearrangement joins TRBV12-3 or TRBV12-4 to TRBJ1-5; the D is unclear. The CDR3 runs to 14 residues. Trimming took off 1 base at V and 0 bases at J, with 4 bases between the two ends. In nucleotides, the CDR3 is TGTGCCAGCAGTTTAGGCGGTAGCAATCAGCCCCAGCATTTT. It codes for CASSLGGSNQPQHF.

Many counts were recorded for this clonotype. The chain combines TRBV20-1 with TRBJ1-1; possibly TRBD1 for D (6 bases). The V gene lost 6 bases and the J gene lost 1 base, with 15 bases spanning the gap. This CDR3 has 14 amino acids. The germline gives CDR1 DFQATT, CDR2 SNEGSKA (reference sequence). The CDR3 nucleotides read TGCAGTGCCCTGTCGGGGGCTGCGAACACTGAAGCTTTCTTT. Encoded protein: CSALSGAANTEAFF.

This clonotype was seen just once. J is TRBJ2-4 and V is TRBV6-5; a weak D match, TRBD2 (7 bases). Trimming took 0 bases from V and 1 from J, leaving 16 bases between them. Germline-derived CDR1 and CDR2 are MNHEY and SVGAGI. This CDR3 has 18 residues. Here the CDR3 DNA reads TGTGCCAGCAGTTACTCGGTCGCGGGGGCCTGGGCCAAAAACATTCAGTACTTC. This codes for CASSYSVAGAWAKNIQYF.

The sample holds a few counts of this clonotype. This chain uses TRBV9 with TRBJ1-2; possibly TRBD1 for D (5 bases). CDR1 is SGDLS, CDR2 YYNGEE, per germline. Trimming left V 1 base short and J 0 bases short, with 13 bases between. This CDR3 is 16 amino acids long. The CDR3 loop reads CASSVRGDQSNYGYTF. CDR3 nucleotide sequence: TGTGCCAGCAGCGTACGTGGGGACCAATCTAACTATGGCTACACCTTC.

This clonotype was seen repeatedly, ten times or more. The rearrangement links TRBV12-3 or TRBV12-4 to TRBJ2-1; D gene unclear. CDR3 length: 13 amino acids. V lost 7 bases and J lost 6, with 13 bases in between. Here the CDR3 reads CASNLDEINEQFF. The CDR3 bases are TGTGCCAGCAACTTGGACGAGATCAATGAGCAGTTCTTC.

This clonotype was found a few times. The V call is TRBV6-1, the J call TRBJ1-4; D uncertain. Germline V gene sequence: CDR1 MNHNS, CDR2 SASEGT. V lost 6 bases to trimming and J lost 7 bases, with 15 bases between them. The CDR3 has 14 amino acids. The DNA for the CDR3 is TGTGCCAGCAGAAGGGCCACGCCGGGTGAAAAACTGTTTTTT. Translated: CASRRATPGEKLFF.

This clonotype was seen at least ten times. The chain has TRBV6-2 or TRBV6-3 and TRBJ1-1; no reliable D call. Germline V gives CDR1 MNHEY, CDR2 SVGEGT. CDR3 length equals 10 residues. Trimming shortened V by 6 bases and J by 1 base, and 0 bases separated the two germline ends. The CDR3 protein is CASRNTEAFF. CDR3 bases: TGTGCCAGCAGGAACACTGAAGCTTTCTTT.

The V call is TRBV19, the J call TRBJ2-2, with D possibly TRBD1 on 6 matching bases. The germline CDR1 and CDR2 sequences are LNHDA and SQIVND (reference sequence). Trimming pared 3 bases from V and 5 bases from J, leaving 10 bases between. The length of the CDR3 is 14 residues. CDR3 sequence: CASSMWQGTGELFF. The CDR3 bases are TGTGCCAGTAGTATGTGGCAGGGGACCGGGGAGCTGTTTTTT.

The chain recombines TRBV7-9 with TRBJ2-7; D possibly corresponds to TRBD1 (5 bases). V dropped 2 bases and J dropped 5 bases, with 10 bases sitting between them. CDR3 length: 13 residues. The germline CDR1 and CDR2 sequences are SEHNR and FQNEAQ (reference sequence). The CDR3 DNA sequence: TGTGCCAGCAGCTTACAGGGTGCCGACGAGCAGTACTTC. Translated, it gives CASSLQGADEQYF. The complete variable domain, with remaining parts taken from reference TRBV7-9 and TRBJ2-7, reads DTGVSQNPRHKITKRGQNVTFRCDPISEHNRLYWYRQTLGQGPEFLTYFQNEAQLEKSRLLSDRFSAERPKGSFSTLEIQRTEQGDSAMYLCASSLQGADEQYFGPGTRLTVT.

The chain employs TRBV7-2 and TRBJ1-1; D gene uncertain. There are 17 residues in the CDR3. Trimming removed 0 bases from V and 0 bases from J, with 14 bases in between. CDR1 is SGHTA and CDR2 is FQGNSA in the germline V gene. CDR3 nucleotides: TGTGCCAGCAGCTTAGCAACACAGAGACCTCTGAACACTGAAGCTTTCTTT. Translation: CASSLATQRPLNTEAFF. Together with reference TRBV7-2 and TRBJ1-1, the CDR3 gives the full variable domain: GAGVSQSPSNKVTEKGKDVELRCDPISGHTALYWYRQSLGQGLEFLIYFQGNSAPDKSGLPSDRFSAERTGGSVSTLTIQRTQQEDSAVYLCASSLATQRPLNTEAFFGQGTRLTVV.

The J gene is TRBJ2-3, the V gene TRBV5-1; D gene ambiguous. This CDR3 spans 12 amino acids. Germline-derived CDR1 and CDR2 are SGHRS and YFSETQ. V lost 4 bases to trimming and J lost 3 bases, with 6 bases between them. The CDR3 here is CASSLETDTQYF. The DNA for the CDR3 is TGCGCCAGCAGCCTGGAGACAGATACGCAGTATTTT. Complete variable domain (other parts from reference TRBV5-1 and TRBJ2-3): KAGVTQTPRYLIKTRGQQVTLSCSPISGHRSVSWYQQTPGQGLQFLFEYFSETQRNKGNFPGRFSGRQFSNSRSEMNVSTLELGDSALYLCASSLETDTQYFGPGTRLTVL.

In its sample, this clonotype was seen a few times. This chain links TRBV7-2 with TRBJ1-6; 7 bases fit TRBD1. Germline loops: CDR1 SGHTA, CDR2 FQGNSA. Trimming at V came to 7 bases and at J to 6 bases, leaving 9 bases not matched to a gene. This CDR3 is built from 15 residues. The CDR3 loop reads CASTGRTGINSPLHF. The DNA of the CDR3 is TGTGCCAGCACGGGCAGGACAGGCATTAATTCACCCCTCCACTTT.

This clonotype was counted many times. The chain joins TRBV3-1 to TRBJ1-2, with D possibly TRBD1 on 5 matching bases. Trimming removed 3 bases from V and 5 bases from J, with 13 bases in between. Germline V gene data show CDR1 as LGHDT and CDR2 as YNNKEL (reference sequence). The CDR3 has 14 residues. The CDR3 DNA reads TGTGCCAGCAGCCAGGGCCGGGACGGATATGGCTACACCTTC. This gives the protein CASSQGRDGYGYTF.